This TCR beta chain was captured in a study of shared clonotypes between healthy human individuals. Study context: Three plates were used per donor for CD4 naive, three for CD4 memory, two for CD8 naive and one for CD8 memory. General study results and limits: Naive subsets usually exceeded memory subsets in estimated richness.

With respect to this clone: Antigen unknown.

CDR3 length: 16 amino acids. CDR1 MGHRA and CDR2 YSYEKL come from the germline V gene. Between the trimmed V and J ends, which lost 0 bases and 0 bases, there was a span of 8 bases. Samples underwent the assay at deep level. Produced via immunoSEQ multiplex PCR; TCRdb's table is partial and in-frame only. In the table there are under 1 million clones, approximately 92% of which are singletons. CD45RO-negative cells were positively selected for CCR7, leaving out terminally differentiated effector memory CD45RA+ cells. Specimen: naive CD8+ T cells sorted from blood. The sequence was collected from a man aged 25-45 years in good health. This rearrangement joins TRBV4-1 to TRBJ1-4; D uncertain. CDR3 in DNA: TGCGCCAGCAGCCAAGATAGGAGCGCAACTAATGAAAAACTGTTTTTT. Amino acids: CASSQDRSATNEKLFF.